This passage covers 26 T cell receptor beta chains from one sample sequenced in a study of shared clonotypes between healthy human individuals (dated by TCRdb to about 2020). The library was built by means of the immunoSEQ multiplex PCR assay. In TCRdb, the immuneACCESS table is reduced to in-frame sequences with V and J assigned. These tables do not hold every clone; where another copy was compared, an unresolved V gene accounts for under half, and the others remain unexplained. This sample is represented by around 1.9 million clones; around 95% of them were singletons. Together, the top ten hold about 1.7% of the sample. CD8 naive samples were CD45RO-negative cells positively selected for CCR7, giving a CD45RA+CCR7+ population that excluded TemRA cells. Source material: naive CD8+ T cells from PBMCs. The cell subset or site label corresponds to: CD45RA+CCR7+. Receptors originate from a man in his late teens or twenties in good health. Some clones in this sample may be carry-over from other donors' samples.

V and J are TRBV4-1 and TRBJ2-2; a possible D gene is TRBD1 (5 bases). Germline loops: CDR1 MGHRA, CDR2 YSYEKL. V lost 1 base and J 0 bases, leaving 18 bases between the germline ends. The CDR3 length is 19 residues. The CDR3 DNA follows: TGCGCCAGCAGCCAAGGGGGCCAGGGCCTTCCGGCGAACACCGGGGAGCTGTTTTTT. This encodes CASSQGGQGLPANTGELFF.

This chain links TRBV4-3 with TRBJ2-2; TRBD2 might be the D (6 bases). The CDR3 spans 15 residues. In germline, CDR1 is LGHNA, CDR2 YSLEER. V shed 4 bases and J shed 5 bases, with 14 bases lying between them. The CDR3 reads CASSLTGVSTGELFF. In DNA, the CDR3 is TGCGCCAGCAGCCTTACGGGAGTATCTACCGGGGAGCTGTTTTTT.

This clone appeared a single time. This rearrangement joins TRBV27 to TRBJ2-3; possibly TRBD2 for D (5 bases). Trimming took 6 bases from V and 2 from J, leaving 24 bases between them. The CDR3 runs to 18 residues. CDR1 is MNHEY, CDR2 SMNVEV, per germline (reference sequence). The CDR3 loop reads CASSLTETDPGYTDTQYF. Here the CDR3 DNA reads TGTGCCAGCAGCCTAACAGAGACCGATCCGGGATACACAGATACGCAGTATTTT.

The chain carries TRBV9 and TRBJ2-1; 10 positions agree with TRBD2. V shed 4 bases and J 4 bases; nucleotides not matched to a gene: 8. Germline lookup yields CDR1 SGDLS and CDR2 YYNGEE. The length of the CDR3 is 16 residues. This chain's CDR3 is CASSPSLAGEYNEQFF. The CDR3 DNA is TGTGCCAGCAGCCCATCGCTAGCGGGAGAGTACAATGAGCAGTTCTTC.

The rearrangement joins TRBV19 to TRBJ1-4; D is perhaps TRBD1 (6 bases). The CDR3 loop spans 16 amino acids. Germline values: CDR1 LNHDA, CDR2 SQIVND (reference sequence). The V end lost 4 bases, the J end lost 4 bases, and 16 bases lay between the germline ends. CDR3 DNA: TGTGCCAGTAGTACACTCACCGGGACACTTAATGAAAAACTGTTTTTT. Protein: CASSTLTGTLNEKLFF. Full variable domain (missing parts from reference TRBV19 and TRBJ1-4): DGGITQSPKYLFRKEGQNVTLSCEQNLNHDAMYWYRQDPGQGLRLIYYSQIVNDFQKGDIAEGYSVSREKKESFPLTVTSAQKNPTAFYLCASSTLTGTLNEKLFFGSGTQLSVL.

The chain is built from TRBV27 and TRBJ1-5; maybe TRBD1 (6 bases). Deletions cut 0 bases from V and 5 bases from J, with 14 bases between. This CDR3 has 16 amino acids. The V gene's germline CDR1 is MNHEY and CDR2 SMNVEV (reference sequence). The CDR3 nucleotides are TGTGCCAGCAGTTTATCGTTGGGGGACACCCATCAGCCCCAGCATTTT. It codes for CASSLSLGDTHQPQHF.

The chain recombines TRBV5-1 with TRBJ1-1; no clear D. Trimming shortened V by 2 bases and J by 7 bases, and 15 bases separated the two germline ends. The CDR3 totals 14 residues. The germline CDR1 and CDR2 sequences are SGHRS and YFSETQ. For the CDR3, the DNA is TGCGCCAGCAGCTTAATGAACAGTCCTTATGAAGCTTTCTTT. This translates into CASSLMNSPYEAFF.

This rearrangement joins TRBV7-9 to TRBJ2-7; 7 bases match TRBD1. Losses at the gene ends were 1 base for V and 1 base for J; bases not matched to a gene: 4. The length of the CDR3 is 15 residues. Germline-derived CDR1 and CDR2 are SEHNR and FQNEAQ (reference sequence). The CDR3 DNA follows: TGTGCCAGCAGCTTAGAGACAGGGAATTCCTACGAGCAGTACTTC. It translates to CASSLETGNSYEQYF.

The chain couples TRBV4-3 to TRBJ2-2; no reliable D call. The CDR3 is 13 residues long. Germline CDR1 reads LGHNA; CDR2 reads YSLEER. V lost 2 bases to trimming and J lost 6 bases, with 7 bases between them. CDR3 DNA: TGCGCCAGCAGCCAAACCCGTCCCGGGGAGCTGTTTTTT. Translation: CASSQTRPGELFF.

As to this clone: The same CDR3 can be traced to other DNA sequences in this sample. The chain carries TRBV9 and TRBJ2-3; TRBD2 matches at 12 bases. The CDR3 is 15 amino acids. The junction had 6 bases not matched to a gene; V was cut back by 4 bases and J by 6 bases. CDR1 and CDR2 (germline): SGDLS, YYNGEE. The CDR3 here is CASSPWTSGMDTQYF. CDR3 in DNA: TGTGCCAGCAGCCCCTGGACTAGCGGGATGGATACGCAGTATTTT.

This chain uses TRBV4-1 with TRBJ2-7; 7 bases align to TRBD2. Germline CDR1 reads MGHRA; CDR2 reads YSYEKL. The CDR3 loop spans 15 amino acids. The trim removed 1 base at V and 1 base at J, leaving 4 bases unmatched. CDR3 sequence reads: CASSQVGRASYEQYF. The CDR3, as DNA: TGCGCCAGCAGCCAAGTGGGGAGGGCTTCCTACGAGCAGTACTTC.

The chain recombines TRBV5-4 with TRBJ2-7, with 16 bases lining up with TRBD2. V dropped 4 bases and J dropped 1; count of bases not matched to a gene: 2. Germline assignment: CDR1 SGHNT and CDR2 YYREEE (reference sequence). The CDR3 is made up of 16 amino acids. The CDR3: CASSPGLAGGSYEQYF. The CDR3 coding sequence is TGTGCCAGCAGCCCGGGACTAGCGGGAGGGTCCTACGAGCAGTACTTC.

This rearrangement joins TRBV7-9 to TRBJ1-3; 9 bases are a match to TRBD1. V lost 4 bases, J lost 8 bases, and 12 bases stayed unmatched. CDR3 length: 16 amino acids. Germline CDR1 SEHNR, CDR2 FQNEAQ (reference sequence). Written as DNA, the CDR3 is TGTGCCAGCAGCTCTACTTACCGGGACAGGGCATACACCATATATTTT. This translates into CASSSTYRDRAYTIYF.

This chain connects TRBV11-2 to TRBJ2-7; 15 nucleotides line up with TRBD2. Per germline, CDR1 SGHAT and CDR2 FQNNGV. The CDR3 runs 17 residues. J lost 5 bases, V lost 7 bases, and 12 bases had no gene match. Written as DNA, the CDR3 is TGTGCCAGCATCGGACTAGCGGGAGGGCCGATCGGCCACGAGCAGTACTTC. Its protein is CASIGLAGGPIGHEQYF.

V usage is TRBV4-3 and J usage is TRBJ2-7; 7 nucleotides line up with TRBD1. The germline CDR1 and CDR2 sequences are LGHNA and YSLEER. The ends lost 1 base at V and 5 bases at J; junction bases unmatched: 8. This CDR3 spans 15 amino acids. The CDR3 DNA reads as TGCGCCAGCAGCCAAGTCCCACAGGGGCGGGACGAGCAGTACTTC. Translated: CASSQVPQGRDEQYF.

The V and J genes are TRBV5-1 and TRBJ1-1, with 7 bases identical to TRBD1. CDR3 length equals 15 residues. V lost 3 bases and J lost 1; bases outside the gene matches: 6. Germline lookup yields CDR1 SGHRS and CDR2 YFSETQ. The CDR3 protein is CASSSPGTANTEAFF. CDR3 DNA sequence: TGCGCCAGCAGCTCCCCCGGGACAGCGAACACTGAAGCTTTCTTT.

The chain carries TRBV28 and TRBJ2-7; 9 bases align to TRBD2. The CDR3 extends over 15 amino acids. V was clipped by 3 bases and J by 6 bases; unmatched bases: 9. CDR1 and CDR2 (germline): MDHEN, SYDVKM. CDR3 sequence: CASSFPAGGPIEQYF. DNA of the CDR3: TGTGCCAGCAGTTTCCCGGCGGGAGGGCCGATCGAGCAGTACTTC.

About this clone itself: The same CDR3 is also encoded by other DNA sequences in this sample. The genes are TRBV27 and TRBJ1-5; perhaps TRBD1 as D (5 bases). CDR3 length equals 14 residues. Germline loops: CDR1 MNHEY, CDR2 SMNVEV (reference sequence). Between the trimmed V and J ends, which lost 2 bases and 3 bases, there was a span of 8 bases. Written as DNA, the CDR3 is TGTGCCAGCAGTTTACGGGGCAACAATCAGCCCCAGCATTTT. It yields the protein CASSLRGNNQPQHF.

The CDR3 is CASSLRQGIGYEQYF. The CDR3 DNA reads as TGTGCCAGCAGTTTACGTCAGGGCATTGGGTACGAGCAGTACTTC. The chain employs TRBV27 and TRBJ2-7; D may be TRBD1 (5 bases). CDR1 and CDR2 (germline): MNHEY, SMNVEV (reference sequence). Trimming pared 2 bases from V and 4 bases from J, leaving 15 bases between. The CDR3 extends over 15 amino acids.

In the case of this clone: This CDR3 is also generated by other DNA sequences in the sample. The chain carries TRBV6-5 and TRBJ2-5, with TRBD2 as a possible D gene (6 bases). Deletions cut 1 base from V and 1 base from J, with 7 bases between. This CDR3 is built from 14 residues. CDR1 and CDR2 (germline): MNHEY, SVGAGI. The DNA for the CDR3 is TGTGCCAGCAGTTACTTGGGGGGCCAAGAGACCCAGTACTTC. It specifies CASSYLGGQETQYF.

The V call is TRBV28, the J call TRBJ1-2, with D unclear. Germline assignment: CDR1 MDHEN and CDR2 SYDVKM. The CDR3 consists of 15 residues. V lost 4 bases and J 3 bases, leaving 15 bases between the germline ends. CDR3 DNA sequence: TGTGCCAGCAGTTGGGGAACGGACGGATACTATGGCTACACCTTC. The encoded protein is CASSWGTDGYYGYTF.

The chain combines TRBV28 with TRBJ1-5; the D is unclear. The CDR3 totals 14 residues. Trimming removed 7 bases at V and 4 bases at J, with 14 bases between. Germline values: CDR1 MDHEN, CDR2 SYDVKM. CDR3 nucleotides: TGTGCCAGCATTGAGAACCGCTTTAATCAGCCCCAGCATTTT. It yields the protein CASIENRFNQPQHF. The whole variable domain, filled in from reference TRBV28 and TRBJ1-5, reads DVKVTQSSRYLVKRTGEKVFLECVQDMDHENMFWYRQDPGLGLRLIYFSYDVKMKEKGDIPEGYSVSREKKERFSLILESASTNQTSMYLCASIENRFNQPQHFGDGTRLSIL.

J is TRBJ2-7 and V is TRBV2; 8 bases line up with TRBD1. The CDR3 is 15 amino acids. Trimming removed 5 bases from V and 5 bases from J; junction bases left unmatched: 11. CDR1 and CDR2 (germline): SNHLY, FYNNEI. CDR3 sequence: CASSLGWTGSDEQYF. CDR3 DNA: TGTGCCAGCAGTCTAGGTTGGACAGGGTCAGACGAGCAGTACTTC.

The chain employs TRBV4-1 and TRBJ2-2, with 7 bases aligning to TRBD2. V dropped 0 bases and J dropped 5; count of bases not matched to a gene: 12. There are 18 residues in the CDR3. Germline CDR1 MGHRA, CDR2 YSYEKL. In DNA form, the CDR3 reads TGCGCCAGCAGCCAAGATACAAGGCGTCTAGCGGAGACCGGGGAGCTGTTTTTT. Its protein is CASSQDTRRLAETGELFF.

The chain links TRBV18 to TRBJ2-1; 10 bases map to TRBD2. The germline gives CDR1 KGHSH, CDR2 LQKENI. The ends lost 3 bases at V and 9 bases at J; junction bases unmatched: 8. The CDR3 is 15 residues long. The CDR3, as DNA: TGTGCCAGCTCACCCCCTAGCGGGAGTCTGGGTGAGCAGTTCTTC. This sequence encodes CASSPPSGSLGEQFF.

The genes are TRBV5-5 and TRBJ1-1; a weak D match, TRBD1 (5 bases). Trimming left V 6 bases short and J 5 bases short, with 20 bases between. CDR3 length equals 15 residues. The germline V gene has CDR1 SGHKS and CDR2 YYEKEE (reference sequence). CDR3 in amino acids: CASTLGHLKGTEAFF. DNA for the CDR3: TGTGCCAGCACCCTTGGACACCTCAAAGGGACTGAAGCTTTCTTT.